Each of the 5 T cell receptor beta chains below was sequenced from the same sample in a study of blood T cell repertoires in COVID-19. Data came from immunoSEQ multiplex PCR; TCRdb stores just in-frame clones and leaves some out. The sample yields under 250,000 clones, 87% seen once. Sequences were obtained from PBMCs or T cells enriched from blood (not recorded which). The receptors come from a woman in her 30s with acute COVID-19.

This clone has just one count. The rearrangement uses TRBV18 and TRBJ2-1; no clear D. This CDR3 contains 13 residues. Per germline, CDR1 KGHSH and CDR2 LQKENI. Trimming stripped 10 bases from V and 3 bases from J, with 13 bases between. The CDR3 loop reads CATRSSVYNEQFF. As DNA, the CDR3 is TGTGCCACCCGGAGCTCGGTCTACAATGAGCAGTTCTTC.

This clone showed up just once. The rearrangement joins TRBV5-1 to TRBJ1-4; TRBD1 matches 9 bases. This CDR3 has 15 amino acids. Germline-derived CDR1 and CDR2 are SGHRS and YFSETQ. V lost 4 bases, J lost 6 bases, and 7 bases stayed unmatched. The CDR3 is CASSVRQGGYEKLFF. DNA for the CDR3: TGCGCCAGCAGCGTGCGACAGGGGGGTTATGAAAAACTGTTTTTT.

This chain joins TRBV5-4 and TRBJ2-7; 11 bases line up with TRBD1. The V segment lost 4 bases and the J segment 11 bases; nucleotides outside the gene matches: 14. This CDR3 contains 15 residues. Germline values: CDR1 SGHNT, CDR2 YYREEE (reference sequence). This CDR3 reads CASSAPGTGGLAEYF. The CDR3 DNA sequence: TGTGCCAGCAGCGCACCCGGGACAGGGGGACTTGCGGAGTACTTC.

This clone was counted only a few times. The chain couples TRBV18 to TRBJ1-2, with a tentative D call TRBD1 (5 bases). CDR1 and CDR2 (germline): KGHSH, LQKENI. V was clipped by 4 bases and J by 4 bases, with 10 bases between them. This CDR3 has 13 residues. In nucleotides, the CDR3 is TGTGCCAGCTCACATCAGGGTGGCTATGGCTACACCTTC. Protein sequence: CASSHQGGYGYTF.

The chain has TRBV7-2 and TRBJ2-3, with 7 bases lining up with TRBD1. The CDR3 loop spans 18 amino acids. Trimming removed 1 base from V and 2 bases from J; junction bases left unmatched: 12. Per germline, CDR1 SGHTA and CDR2 FQGNSA. The CDR3, as DNA: TGTGCCAGCAGCTTAGGCCGTAACAGGGGATTACACACAGATACGCAGTATTTT. Translated, it gives CASSLGRNRGLHTDTQYF.